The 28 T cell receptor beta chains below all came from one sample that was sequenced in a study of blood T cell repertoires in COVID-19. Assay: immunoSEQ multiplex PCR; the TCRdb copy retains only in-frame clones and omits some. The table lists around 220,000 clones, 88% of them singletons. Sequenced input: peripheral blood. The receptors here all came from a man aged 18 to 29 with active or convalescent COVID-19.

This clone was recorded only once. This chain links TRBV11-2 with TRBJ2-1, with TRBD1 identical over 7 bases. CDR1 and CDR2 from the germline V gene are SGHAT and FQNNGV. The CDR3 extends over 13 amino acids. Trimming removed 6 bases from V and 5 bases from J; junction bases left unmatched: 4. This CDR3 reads CASRRTGDNEQFF. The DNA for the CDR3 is TGTGCCAGCAGGCGGACAGGTGACAATGAGCAGTTCTTC.

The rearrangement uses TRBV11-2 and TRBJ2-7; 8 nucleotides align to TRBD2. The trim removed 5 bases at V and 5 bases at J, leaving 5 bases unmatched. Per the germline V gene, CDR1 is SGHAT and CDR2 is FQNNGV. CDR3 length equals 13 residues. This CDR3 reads CASSAVLADEQYF. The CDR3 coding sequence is TGTGCCAGCAGCGCCGTACTAGCGGACGAGCAGTACTTC.

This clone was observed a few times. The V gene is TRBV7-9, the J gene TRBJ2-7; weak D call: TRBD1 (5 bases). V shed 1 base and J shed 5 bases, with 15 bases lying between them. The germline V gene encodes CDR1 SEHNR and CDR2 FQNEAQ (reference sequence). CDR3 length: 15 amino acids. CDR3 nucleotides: TGTGCCAGCAGCTTAGTCACGGACATAGGCCACGAGCAGTACTTC. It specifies CASSLVTDIGHEQYF. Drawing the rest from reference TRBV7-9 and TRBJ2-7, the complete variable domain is DTGVSQNPRHKITKRGQNVTFRCDPISEHNRLYWYRQTLGQGPEFLTYFQNEAQLEKSRLLSDRFSAERPKGSFSTLEIQRTEQGDSAMYLCASSLVTDIGHEQYFGPGTRLTVT.

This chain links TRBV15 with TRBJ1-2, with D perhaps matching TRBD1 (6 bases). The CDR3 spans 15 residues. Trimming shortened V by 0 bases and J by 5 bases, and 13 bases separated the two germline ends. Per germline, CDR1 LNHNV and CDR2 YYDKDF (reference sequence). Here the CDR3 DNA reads TGTGCCACCAGCAGAGATCTATCAGGGGAGTATGGCTACACCTTC. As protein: CATSRDLSGEYGYTF.

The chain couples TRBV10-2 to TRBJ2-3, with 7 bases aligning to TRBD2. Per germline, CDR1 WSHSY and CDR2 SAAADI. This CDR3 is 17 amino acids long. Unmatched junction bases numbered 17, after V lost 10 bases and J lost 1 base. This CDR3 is CATLLAGAVKGTDTQYF. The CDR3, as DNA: TGCGCCACCCTCCTGGCGGGAGCCGTTAAAGGCACAGATACGCAGTATTTT.

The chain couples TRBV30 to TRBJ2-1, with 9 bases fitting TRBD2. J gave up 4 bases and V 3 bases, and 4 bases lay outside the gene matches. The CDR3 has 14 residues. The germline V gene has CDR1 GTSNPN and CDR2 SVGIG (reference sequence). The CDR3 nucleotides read TGTGCCTGGAGGACTAGCGGAGGGTACAATGAGCAGTTCTTC. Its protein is CAWRTSGGYNEQFF.

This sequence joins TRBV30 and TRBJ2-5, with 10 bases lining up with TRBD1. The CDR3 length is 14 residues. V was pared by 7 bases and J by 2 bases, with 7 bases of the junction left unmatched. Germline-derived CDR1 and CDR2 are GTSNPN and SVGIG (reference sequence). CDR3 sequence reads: CASRDRGGQETQYF. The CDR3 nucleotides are TGTGCCTCCCGGGACAGGGGTGGACAAGAGACCCAGTACTTC.

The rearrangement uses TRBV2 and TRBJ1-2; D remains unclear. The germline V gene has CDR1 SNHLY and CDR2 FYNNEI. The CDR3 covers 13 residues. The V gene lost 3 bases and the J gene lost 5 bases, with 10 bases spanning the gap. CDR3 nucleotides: TGTGCCAGCAGTGATTATGGAGGATATGGCTACACCTTC. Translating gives CASSDYGGYGYTF.

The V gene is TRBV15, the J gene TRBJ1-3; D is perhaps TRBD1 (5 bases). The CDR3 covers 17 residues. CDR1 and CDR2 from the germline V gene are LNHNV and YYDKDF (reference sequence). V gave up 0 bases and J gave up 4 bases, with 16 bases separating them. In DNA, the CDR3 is TGTGCCACCAGCAGAGATCAGACGGGGGTAGTAGGAAACACCATATATTTT. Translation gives CATSRDQTGVVGNTIYF.

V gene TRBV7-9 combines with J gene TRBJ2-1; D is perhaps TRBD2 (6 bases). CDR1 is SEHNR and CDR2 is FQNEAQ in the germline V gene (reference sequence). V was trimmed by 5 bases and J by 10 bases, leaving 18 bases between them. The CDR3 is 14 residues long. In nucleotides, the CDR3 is TGTGCCAGCAGCGAACCCGGGGGAGTCTGGGAGCAGTTCTTC. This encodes CASSEPGGVWEQFF. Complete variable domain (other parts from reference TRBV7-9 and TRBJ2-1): DTGVSQNPRHKITKRGQNVTFRCDPISEHNRLYWYRQTLGQGPEFLTYFQNEAQLEKSRLLSDRFSAERPKGSFSTLEIQRTEQGDSAMYLCASSEPGGVWEQFFGPGTRLTVL.

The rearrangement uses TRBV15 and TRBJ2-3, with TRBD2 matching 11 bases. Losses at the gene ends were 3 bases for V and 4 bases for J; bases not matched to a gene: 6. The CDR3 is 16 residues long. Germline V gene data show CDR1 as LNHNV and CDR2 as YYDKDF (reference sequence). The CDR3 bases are TGTGCCACCAGCAGGGGAAGGGGACTAGCGGCAGATACGCAGTATTTT. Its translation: CATSRGRGLAADTQYF.

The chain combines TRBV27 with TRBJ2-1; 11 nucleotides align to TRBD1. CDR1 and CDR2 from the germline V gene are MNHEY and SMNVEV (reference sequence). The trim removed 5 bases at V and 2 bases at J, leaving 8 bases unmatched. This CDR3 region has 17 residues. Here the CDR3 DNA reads TGTGCCAGCAGTCGGACAGGGGGCTTTGAAGCCTACAATGAGCAGTTCTTC. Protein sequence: CASSRTGGFEAYNEQFF.

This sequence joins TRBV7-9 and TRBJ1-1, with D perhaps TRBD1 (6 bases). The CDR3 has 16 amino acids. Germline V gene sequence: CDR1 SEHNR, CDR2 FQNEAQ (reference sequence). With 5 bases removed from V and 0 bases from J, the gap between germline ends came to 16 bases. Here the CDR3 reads CASSPTGFVLNTEAFF. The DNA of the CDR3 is TGTGCCAGCAGCCCCACAGGGTTCGTGTTGAACACTGAAGCTTTCTTT.

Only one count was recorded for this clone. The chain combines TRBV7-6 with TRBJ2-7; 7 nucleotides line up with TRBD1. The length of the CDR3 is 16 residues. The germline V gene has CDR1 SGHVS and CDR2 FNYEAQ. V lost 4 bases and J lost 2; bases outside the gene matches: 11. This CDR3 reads CASSSLPGTDTYEQYF. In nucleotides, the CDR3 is TGTGCCAGCAGCTCCCTCCCCGGGACAGACACCTACGAGCAGTACTTC.

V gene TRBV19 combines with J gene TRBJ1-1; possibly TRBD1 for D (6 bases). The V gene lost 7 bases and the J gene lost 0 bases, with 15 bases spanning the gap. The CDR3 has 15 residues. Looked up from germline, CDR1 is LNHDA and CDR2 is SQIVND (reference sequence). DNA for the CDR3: TGTGCCAGTACCGTCGGACAGTTGATGAACACTGAAGCTTTCTTT. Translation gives CASTVGQLMNTEAFF.

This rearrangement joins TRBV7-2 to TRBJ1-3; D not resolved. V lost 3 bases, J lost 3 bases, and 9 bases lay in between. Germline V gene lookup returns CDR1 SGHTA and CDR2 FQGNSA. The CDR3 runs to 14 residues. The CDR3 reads CASSFSGIGNTIYF. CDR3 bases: TGTGCCAGCAGCTTTTCGGGGATTGGAAACACCATATATTTT. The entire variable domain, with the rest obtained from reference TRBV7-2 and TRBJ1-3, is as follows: GAGVSQSPSNKVTEKGKDVELRCDPISGHTALYWYRQSLGQGLEFLIYFQGNSAPDKSGLPSDRFSAERTGGSVSTLTIQRTQQEDSAVYLCASSFSGIGNTIYFGEGSWLTVV.

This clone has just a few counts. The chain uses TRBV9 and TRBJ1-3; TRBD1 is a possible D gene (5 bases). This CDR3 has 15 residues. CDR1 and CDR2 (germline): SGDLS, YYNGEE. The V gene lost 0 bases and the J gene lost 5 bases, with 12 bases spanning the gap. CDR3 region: CASSVAAGIRNTIYF. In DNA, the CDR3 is TGTGCCAGCAGCGTAGCGGCAGGGATCCGAAACACCATATATTTT.

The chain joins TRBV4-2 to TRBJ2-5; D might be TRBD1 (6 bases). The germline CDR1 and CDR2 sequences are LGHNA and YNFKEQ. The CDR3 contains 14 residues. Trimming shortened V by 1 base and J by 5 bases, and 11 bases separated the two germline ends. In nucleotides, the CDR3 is TGTGCCAGCAGCCAAGCAGGGGTTCTGGAGACCCAGTACTTC. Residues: CASSQAGVLETQYF.

In nucleotides, the CDR3 is TGTGCCAGCAGAAACAACTCTGGAAACACCATATATTTT. Translated: CASRNNSGNTIYF. The chain has TRBV5-4 and TRBJ1-3; D remains unclear. CDR1 and CDR2 (germline): SGHNT, YYREEE (reference sequence). The CDR3 is 13 amino acids. V was clipped by 5 bases and J by 0 bases, with 6 bases between them. The full variable domain, with the rest looked up from reference TRBV5-4 and TRBJ1-3, is ETGVTQSPTHLIKTRGQQVTLRCSSQSGHNTVSWYQQALGQGPQFIFQYYREEENGRGNFPPRFSGLQFPNYSSELNVNALELDDSALYLCASRNNSGNTIYFGEGSWLTVV.

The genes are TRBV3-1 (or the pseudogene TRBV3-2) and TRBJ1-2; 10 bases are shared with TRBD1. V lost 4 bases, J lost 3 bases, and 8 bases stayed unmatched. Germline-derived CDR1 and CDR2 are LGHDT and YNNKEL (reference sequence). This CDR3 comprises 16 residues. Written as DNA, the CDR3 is TGTGCCAGCAGCCTTGCCGGGACAGGGGAAGACTATGGCTACACCTTC. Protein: CASSLAGTGEDYGYTF.

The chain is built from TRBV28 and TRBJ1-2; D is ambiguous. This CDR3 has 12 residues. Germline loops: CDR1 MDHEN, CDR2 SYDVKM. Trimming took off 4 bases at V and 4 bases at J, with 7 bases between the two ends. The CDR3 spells CASSSRGYGYTF. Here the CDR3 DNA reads TGTGCCAGCAGTTCCCGGGGCTATGGCTACACCTTC.

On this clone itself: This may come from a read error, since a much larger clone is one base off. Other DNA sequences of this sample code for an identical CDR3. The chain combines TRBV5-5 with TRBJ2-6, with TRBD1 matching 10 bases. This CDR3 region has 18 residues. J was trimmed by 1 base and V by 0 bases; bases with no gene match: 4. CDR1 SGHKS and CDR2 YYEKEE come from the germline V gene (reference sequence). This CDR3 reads CASSLVGTGESGANVLTF. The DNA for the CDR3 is TGTGCCAGCAGCTTGGTGGGGACAGGGGAGTCTGGGGCCAACGTCCTGACTTTC.

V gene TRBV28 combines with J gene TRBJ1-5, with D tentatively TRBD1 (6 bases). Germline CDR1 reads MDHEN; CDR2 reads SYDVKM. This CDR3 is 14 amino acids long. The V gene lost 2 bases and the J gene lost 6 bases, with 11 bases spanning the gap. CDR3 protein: CASSLRARGQPQHF. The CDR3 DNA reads TGTGCCAGCAGTTTAAGGGCCAGGGGTCAGCCCCAGCATTTT.

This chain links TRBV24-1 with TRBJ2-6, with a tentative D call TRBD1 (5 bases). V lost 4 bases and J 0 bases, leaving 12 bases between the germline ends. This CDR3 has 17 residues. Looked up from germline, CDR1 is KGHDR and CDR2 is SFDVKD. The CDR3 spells CATSDDRTYSGANVLTF. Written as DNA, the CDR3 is TGTGCCACCAGTGACGACAGAACCTACTCTGGGGCCAACGTCCTGACTTTC.

The CDR3 spells CASSLSAPNYGYTF. In nucleotides, the CDR3 is TGTGCCAGCAGCCTATCCGCGCCTAACTATGGCTACACCTTC. V gene TRBV7-8 combines with J gene TRBJ1-2; D is undetermined. The CDR3 has 14 residues. Looked up from germline, CDR1 is SGHVS and CDR2 is FQNEAQ. Between the trimmed V and J ends, which lost 5 bases and 0 bases, there was a span of 10 bases.

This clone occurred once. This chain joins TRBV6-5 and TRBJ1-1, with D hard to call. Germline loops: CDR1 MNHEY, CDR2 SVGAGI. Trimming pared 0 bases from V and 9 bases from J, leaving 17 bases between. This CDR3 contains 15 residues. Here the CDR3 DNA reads TGTGCCAGCAGTTACTCGAGAGCGGGCCGTGGTAAAGCTTTCTTT. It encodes CASSYSRAGRGKAFF.

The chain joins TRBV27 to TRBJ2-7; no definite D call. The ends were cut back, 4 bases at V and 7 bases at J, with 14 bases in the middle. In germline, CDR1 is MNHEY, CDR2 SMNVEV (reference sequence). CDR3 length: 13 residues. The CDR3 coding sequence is TGTGCCAGCAGTTGGCAGCCGTGGAGTGAGCAGTACTTC. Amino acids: CASSWQPWSEQYF.

CDR3 residues: CASSYGLAVYEQFF. DNA for the CDR3: TGTGCCAGCAGTTACGGACTAGCTGTCTATGAGCAGTTCTTC. The chain employs TRBV6-2 or TRBV6-3 and TRBJ2-1; the match to TRBD2 covers 8 bases. CDR3 length: 14 residues. V shed 2 bases, J shed 8 bases, and the junction held 5 bases outside the gene matches. Germline V gene lookup returns CDR1 MNHEY and CDR2 SVGEGT.